This TCR beta chain derives from a study of blood T cells in healthy people across ages. Findings of the study overall: There were more naive CD4+ cells and higher diversity in long-lived donors than in aged donors.

The amount of total RNA extracted per sample was at least 6 micrograms. The CDR3 covers 16 residues. V shed 3 bases and J 1 base; nucleotides not matched to a gene: 6. CDR1 and CDR2 from the germline V gene are SGDLS and YYNGEE. With respect to this clonotype: Its antigen is unknown.

The second PCR ran roughly 6 to 11 cycles with a sample-barcoded 5' primer and J-beta primers. In TCRdb, the 5' RACE reads were re-called with MiXCR into one record per CDR3 protein. The data contain approximately 1,700,000 distinct CDR3 sequences, approximately 40% of them seen just once; the ten biggest clones take up approximately 22%. The gene calls are TRBV9 and TRBJ1-2, with 10 bases lining up with TRBD1. The specimen was blood. The TCR sequence derives from a human donor in good health. CDR3 protein: CASSGTGGKFNYGYTF. CDR3 nucleotides: TGTGCCAGCAGCGGGACAGGGGGTAAGTTTAACTATGGCTACACCTTC.